This entry features one T cell receptor beta chain sequence. These data come from a study of CD8 T cells in Susac syndrome. This CDR3 has 13 residues. V was clipped by 10 bases and J by 3 bases, with 12 bases between them. In germline, CDR1 is MNHEY, CDR2 SVGAGI. Roughly 0.45 to 1 ug RNA was reverse transcribed with random hexamers. The amplification used immunoSEQ multiplex PCR on TCR beta CDR3; it spanned 54 Vbeta and 13 Jbeta. Via MiXCR, TCRdb re-called the immunoSEQ multiplex PCR reads, giving one row per CDR3 protein. The sample carries hundreds of thousands of distinct CDR3 sequences, around 85% recorded once.

The sequenced sample was CD8+ T cells from PBMCs. This chain uses TRBV6-5 with TRBJ2-2; D unclear. This receptor was identified in a human donor with multiple sclerosis. The CDR3: CATRLEYTGELFF. The CDR3 DNA is TGTGCCACACGACTTGAATACACCGGGGAGCTGTTTTTT.